What follows are 16 T cell receptor beta chains derived from one specimen sequenced in a study of blood T cell repertoires in COVID-19. Libraries were prepared by immunoSEQ multiplex PCR; TCRdb keeps only in-frame clonotypes and omits some of them. The sample lists approximately 96,000 clones, 85% to 95% seen once, with approximately 1.6% in the top ten. Sequenced material: peripheral blood. The receptors come from a man aged 60 to 75 with acute or convalescent COVID-19.

This sequence joins TRBV27 and TRBJ2-1, with a possible D match to TRBD2 (6 bases). Germline V gene data show CDR1 as MNHEY and CDR2 as SMNVEV (reference sequence). This CDR3 region has 14 residues. Trimming left V 5 bases short and J 0 bases short, with 8 bases between. The CDR3: CASSPDYSYNEQFF. CDR3 nucleotides: TGTGCCAGCAGTCCGGACTACTCCTACAATGAGCAGTTCTTC.

The J gene is TRBJ2-3, the V gene TRBV19; 9 positions agree with TRBD2. V dropped 5 bases and J dropped 2; count of bases not matched to a gene: 2. This CDR3 region has 14 residues. Germline assignment: CDR1 LNHDA and CDR2 SQIVND (reference sequence). The CDR3 nucleotides read TGTGCCAGTAGTTCTAGCGGGAACACAGATACGCAGTATTTT. This codes for CASSSSGNTDTQYF. Full variable domain (outside the CDR3, taken from reference TRBV19 and TRBJ2-3): DGGITQSPKYLFRKEGQNVTLSCEQNLNHDAMYWYRQDPGQGLRLIYYSQIVNDFQKGDIAEGYSVSREKKESFPLTVTSAQKNPTAFYLCASSSSGNTDTQYFGPGTRLTVL.

The chain combines TRBV29-1 with TRBJ2-5, with 8 bases aligning to TRBD1. The CDR3 totals 13 residues. Trimming removed 6 bases from V and 5 bases from J; junction bases left unmatched: 8. Germline values: CDR1 SQVTM, CDR2 ANQGSEA. The CDR3 here is CSVSETGEETQYF. The CDR3 nucleotides are TGCAGCGTCTCGGAGACAGGGGAGGAGACCCAGTACTTC. The whole variable domain, remainder taken from reference TRBV29-1 and TRBJ2-5, is SAVISQKPSRDICQRGTSLTIQCQVDSQVTMMFWYRQQPGQSLTLIATANQGSEATYESGFVIDKFPISRPNLTFSTLTVSNMSPEDSSIYLCSVSETGEETQYFGPGTRLLVL.

The chain couples TRBV24-1 to TRBJ2-1, with 14 bases lining up with TRBD2. V lost 0 bases and J lost 8; bases outside the gene matches: 2. Germline V lookup: CDR1 KGHDR, CDR2 SFDVKD. This CDR3 is 16 amino acids long. CDR3 nucleotide sequence: TGTGCCACCAGTGATTTGAGGACTAGCGGGAGGCATGAGCAGTTCTTC. Translation gives CATSDLRTSGRHEQFF.

The V and J genes are TRBV28 and TRBJ2-1, with D possibly TRBD2 on 5 matching bases. Germline CDR1 and CDR2: MDHEN and SYDVKM. This CDR3 contains 16 residues. Trimming removed 2 bases from V and 5 bases from J, with 16 bases in between. The CDR3 region has the DNA TGTGCCAGCAGTTTAGATCGGGCCAGCGGAGACAATGAGCAGTTCTTC. It specifies CASSLDRASGDNEQFF. The complete variable domain, with remaining parts taken from reference TRBV28 and TRBJ2-1, reads DVKVTQSSRYLVKRTGEKVFLECVQDMDHENMFWYRQDPGLGLRLIYFSYDVKMKEKGDIPEGYSVSREKKERFSLILESASTNQTSMYLCASSLDRASGDNEQFFGPGTRLTVL.

The chain has TRBV30 and TRBJ2-1; 14 bases fit TRBD2. The CDR3 covers 13 residues. Germline V gene sequence: CDR1 GTSNPN, CDR2 SVGIG (reference sequence). V gave up 3 bases and J gave up 10 bases; unmatched junction bases: 2. This chain's CDR3 is CAWSGLAGGEQFF. The CDR3 bases are TGTGCCTGGAGCGGACTAGCGGGAGGAGAGCAGTTCTTC. Full variable domain (outside the CDR3, taken from reference TRBV30 and TRBJ2-1): SQTIHQWPATLVQPVGSPLSLECTVEGTSNPNLYWYRQAAGRGLQLLFYSVGIGQISSEVPQNLSASRPQDRQFILSSKKLLLSDSGFYLCAWSGLAGGEQFFGPGTRLTVL.

J is TRBJ2-2 and V is TRBV19, with D perhaps matching TRBD2 (5 bases). The V and J ends lost 3 bases and 5 bases respectively, with 10 bases between them. Germline assignment: CDR1 LNHDA and CDR2 SQIVND (reference sequence). This CDR3 region has 14 residues. CDR3 in DNA: TGTGCCAGTAGTATTTTCGGGGTAACCGGGGAGCTGTTTTTT. Its protein product is CASSIFGVTGELFF.

V usage is TRBV20-1 and J usage is TRBJ2-1; TRBD2 agrees at 7 bases. Trimming at V came to 3 bases and at J to 9 bases, leaving 8 bases not matched to a gene. CDR1 and CDR2 (germline): DFQATT, SNEGSKA (reference sequence). This CDR3 region has 13 residues. The CDR3 sequence: CSASEVAGAEQFF. The DNA of the CDR3 is TGCAGTGCTAGTGAGGTAGCGGGCGCTGAGCAGTTCTTC.

This clone was detected only a few times. The genes are TRBV7-8 and TRBJ2-2, with 7 nucleotides matching TRBD2. Germline-derived CDR1 and CDR2 are SGHVS and FQNEAQ. The CDR3 consists of 16 residues. The V and J ends lost 3 bases and 5 bases, in that order; junction bases with no gene match: 9. This CDR3 is CASSLIAGAATGELFF. The DNA of the CDR3 is TGTGCCAGCAGCTTGATTGCGGGAGCGGCGACCGGGGAGCTGTTTTTT.

The gene calls are TRBV6-5 and TRBJ1-2; TRBD1 matches 9 bases. The V and J ends lost 6 bases and 4 bases, in that order; junction bases with no gene match: 3. CDR1 is MNHEY and CDR2 is SVGAGI in the germline V gene. The CDR3 has 13 residues. CDR3 loop: CASRRQGGYGYTF. The CDR3, as DNA: TGTGCCAGCAGAAGACAGGGGGGCTATGGCTACACCTTC.

V and J are TRBV10-3 and TRBJ2-2; 8 positions agree with TRBD2. V lost 3 bases and J lost 1; bases outside the gene matches: 10. Germline V gene sequence: CDR1 ENHRY, CDR2 SYGVKD. The CDR3 has 18 amino acids. Here the CDR3 reads CAISDTSGGGRNTGELFF. In nucleotides, the CDR3 is TGTGCCATCAGTGACACTAGCGGAGGGGGTAGGAACACCGGGGAGCTGTTTTTT.

The chain employs TRBV6-6 and TRBJ2-5, with D perhaps TRBD2 (6 bases). Trimming pared 2 bases from V and 3 bases from J, leaving 13 bases between. CDR1 is MNHNY and CDR2 is SVGAGI in the germline V gene (reference sequence). The CDR3 length is 15 residues. CDR3 region: CASSYGRTEKETQYF. CDR3 in DNA: TGTGCCAGCAGTTACGGGAGGACGGAGAAAGAGACCCAGTACTTC.

V is TRBV5-1 and J is TRBJ2-5; 10 bases are a match to TRBD2. The CDR3 extends over 16 amino acids. J lost 1 base, V lost 1 base, and 4 bases had no gene match. Germline V gives CDR1 SGHRS, CDR2 YFSETQ. The CDR3 loop reads CASSLSGTSAQETQYF. As DNA, the CDR3 is TGCGCCAGCAGCTTGTCCGGGACTAGCGCCCAAGAGACCCAGTACTTC.

The gene calls are TRBV27 and TRBJ2-5, with 7 nucleotides matching TRBD2. CDR3 length: 15 residues. Per the germline V gene, CDR1 is MNHEY and CDR2 is SMNVEV (reference sequence). V shed 3 bases and J 5 bases; nucleotides not matched to a gene: 9. CDR3 DNA sequence: TGTGCCAGCAGTTTCCGGGCGGGGAGGGACGAGACCCAGTACTTC. Encoded protein: CASSFRAGRDETQYF.

The J gene is TRBJ2-5, the V gene TRBV11-3; D call uncertain. Germline V gene lookup returns CDR1 SGHNT and CDR2 YENEEA. The CDR3 is 13 amino acids. V shed 2 bases and J shed 1 base, with 5 bases lying between them. The CDR3 DNA reads as TGTGCCAGCAGCTTAAACAGCCAAGAGACCCAGTACTTC. It specifies CASSLNSQETQYF.

The chain recombines TRBV2 with TRBJ2-3; a possible D gene is TRBD2 (5 bases). The CDR3 has 14 amino acids. Trimming cost V 7 bases and J 3 bases, with 14 bases left between them. Germline-derived CDR1 and CDR2 are SNHLY and FYNNEI. The CDR3 bases are TGTGCCAGCATCCCTAGCAAGGTGACAGATACGCAGTATTTT. Its translation: CASIPSKVTDTQYF.